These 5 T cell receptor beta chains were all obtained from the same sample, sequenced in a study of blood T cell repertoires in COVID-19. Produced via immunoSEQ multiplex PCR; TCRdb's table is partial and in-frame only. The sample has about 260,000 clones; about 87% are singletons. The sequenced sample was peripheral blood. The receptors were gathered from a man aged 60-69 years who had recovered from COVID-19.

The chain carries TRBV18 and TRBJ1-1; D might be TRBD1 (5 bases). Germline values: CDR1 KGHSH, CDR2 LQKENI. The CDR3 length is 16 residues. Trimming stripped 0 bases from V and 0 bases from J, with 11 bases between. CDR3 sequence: CASSPPGGAMNTEAFF. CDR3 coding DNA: TGTGCCAGCTCACCACCGGGAGGGGCCATGAACACTGAAGCTTTCTTT.

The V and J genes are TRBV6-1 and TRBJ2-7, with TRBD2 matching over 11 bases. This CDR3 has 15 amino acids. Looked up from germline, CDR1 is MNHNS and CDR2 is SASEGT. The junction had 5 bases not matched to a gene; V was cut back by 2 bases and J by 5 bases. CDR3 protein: CASSEIDSGGDEQYF. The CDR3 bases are TGTGCCAGCAGTGAAATAGATAGCGGGGGGGACGAGCAGTACTTC.

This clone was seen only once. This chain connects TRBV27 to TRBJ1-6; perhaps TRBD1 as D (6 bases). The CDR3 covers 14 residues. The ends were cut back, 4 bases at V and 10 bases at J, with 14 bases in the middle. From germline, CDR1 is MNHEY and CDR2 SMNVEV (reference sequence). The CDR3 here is CASSSTGPWSPLHF. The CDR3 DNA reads TGTGCCAGCAGTTCCACAGGGCCTTGGTCACCCCTCCACTTT.

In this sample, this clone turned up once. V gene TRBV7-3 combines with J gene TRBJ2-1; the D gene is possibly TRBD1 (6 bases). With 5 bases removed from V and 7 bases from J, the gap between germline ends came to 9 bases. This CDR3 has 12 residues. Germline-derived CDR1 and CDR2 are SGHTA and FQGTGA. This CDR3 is CASSETGNEQFF. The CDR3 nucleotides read TGTGCCAGCAGCGAAACAGGGAATGAGCAGTTCTTC. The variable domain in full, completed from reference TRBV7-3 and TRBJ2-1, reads GAGVSQTPSNKVTEKGKYVELRCDPISGHTALYWYRQSLGQGPEFLIYFQGTGAADDSGLPNDRFFAVRPEGSVSTLKIQRTERGDSAVYLCASSETGNEQFFGPGTRLTVL.

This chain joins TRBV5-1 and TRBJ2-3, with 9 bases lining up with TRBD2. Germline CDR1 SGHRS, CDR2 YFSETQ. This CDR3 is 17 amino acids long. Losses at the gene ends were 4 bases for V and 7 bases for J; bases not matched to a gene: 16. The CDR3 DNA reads TGCGCCAGCAGCCTTAACCGGCAAGCGGGGGGTTCGTATACGCAGTATTTT. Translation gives CASSLNRQAGGSYTQYF. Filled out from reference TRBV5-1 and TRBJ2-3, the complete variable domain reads KAGVTQTPRYLIKTRGQQVTLSCSPISGHRSVSWYQQTPGQGLQFLFEYFSETQRNKGNFPGRFSGRQFSNSRSEMNVSTLELGDSALYLCASSLNRQAGGSYTQYFGPGTRLTVL.